These T cell receptor beta chains were read from a single sample in a study of beta chain features in type 1 diabetes. The protocol was immunoSEQ multiplex PCR, while the TCRdb copy is restricted to in-frame clones and leaves out a portion. The sample shows 900,000 or so clones, roughly a sixth of them seen only once. Sequenced input: naive CD4+ T cells from blood. Receptors originate from a woman between 18 and 30 years old in good health. The CDR3 runs from the conserved cysteine through the conserved F or W. D genes are given only for firm matches. The size field is filled for only some rows; it gives once, few, many or a size class.

j_call clone_size v_call d_call cdr3_aa cdr3_nt
TRBJ2-5 few TRBV5-6 . CATSPGLQETQYF TGTGCCACTTCCCCAGGGTTACAAGAGACCCAGTACTTC
TRBJ2-7 . TRBV10-3 . CAIRSGTSYEQYF TGTGCCATCCGTAGCGGAACGTCCTACGAGCAGTACTTC
TRBJ2-2 few TRBV5-1 . CASSLLAANTGELFF TGCGCCAGCAGCTTGCTAGCAGCGAACACCGGGGAGCTGTTTTTT
TRBJ2-3 few TRBV7-2 TRBD2 CASSRRLAGRGGDTQYF TGTGCCAGCAGCCGGCGATTAGCGGGAAGAGGGGGAGATACGCAGTATTTT
TRBJ2-7 few TRBV5-4 . CASSLVPGIGEQYF TGTGCCAGCAGCTTGGTCCCGGGGATAGGCGAGCAGTACTTC
TRBJ1-5 . TRBV9 . CASSVYGDQPQHF TGTGCCAGCAGCGTATACGGGGATCAGCCCCAGCATTTT
TRBJ2-1 few TRBV11-2 . CASSLPFRNEQFF TGTGCCAGCAGCTTACCCTTCCGCAATGAGCAGTTCTTC
TRBJ2-1 . TRBV28 . CASSYSVYNEQFF TGTGCCAGCAGTTATTCGGTGTACAATGAGCAGTTCTTC
TRBJ1-2 . TRBV5-6 . CASSSTRNYGYTF TGTGCCAGCAGCTCGACACGGAACTATGGCTACACCTTC
TRBJ2-1 . TRBV7-6 TRBD1 CASSLPGQGQNEQFF TGTGCCAGCAGCTTACCGGGACAGGGGCAGAATGAGCAGTTCTTC